One and the same sample provided the 7 T cell receptor beta chains below, sequenced in a study of blood T cell repertoires in COVID-19. Sequencing used immunoSEQ multiplex PCR; TCRdb keeps in-frame clones, though not all of them. This sample has about 190,000 clones; 80% to 90% occur once, and the top ten carry about 1%. Sequenced material: peripheral blood. The origin of the receptors is a man aged 25 to 45 with acute or convalescent COVID-19.

For the CDR3, the DNA is TGTGCCAGCACCTCAGAGCAGGGAGAGACCCAGTACTTC. Translating gives CASTSEQGETQYF. The V and J genes are TRBV7-9 and TRBJ2-5, with a weak D call TRBD1 (5 bases). Trimming pared 7 bases from V and 4 bases from J, leaving 13 bases between. CDR1 is SEHNR, CDR2 FQNEAQ, per germline (reference sequence). The CDR3 length is 13 residues.

The chain joins TRBV6-5 to TRBJ1-4; D might be TRBD1 (6 bases). CDR3 length: 14 amino acids. CDR1 MNHEY and CDR2 SVGAGI come from the germline V gene. Deletions cut 5 bases from V and 6 bases from J, with 13 bases between. The CDR3 reads CASSLGQWDEKLFF. The CDR3 nucleotides are TGTGCCAGCAGTCTCGGACAGTGGGATGAAAAACTGTTTTTT.

This clone was recorded only once. The chain employs TRBV11-2 and TRBJ2-3; 9 bases agree with TRBD1. The CDR3 contains 18 residues. Germline-derived CDR1 and CDR2 are SGHAT and FQNNGV. Germline trimming cut 0 bases from V and 2 bases from J; bases unmatched to any gene: 9. CDR3 DNA sequence: TGTGCCAGCAGCTTAGATGGGACAGGGTTGTTGGCCACAGATACGCAGTATTTT. This gives the protein CASSLDGTGLLATDTQYF.

This chain joins TRBV19 and TRBJ2-3, with a weak D call TRBD2 (6 bases). The CDR3 runs 15 residues. V lost 2 bases and J 1 base, leaving 10 bases between the germline ends. Germline V gene lookup returns CDR1 LNHDA and CDR2 SQIVND (reference sequence). For the CDR3, the DNA is TGTGCCAGTAGTATATTACCGGGGGGCACAGATACGCAGTATTTT. Its translation is CASSILPGGTDTQYF.

In this sample, this clone turned up once. The J gene is TRBJ1-4, the V gene TRBV30; possibly TRBD1 for D (5 bases). Trimming removed 0 bases from V and 7 bases from J, with 9 bases in between. This CDR3 contains 13 residues. Per the germline V gene, CDR1 is GTSNPN and CDR2 is SVGIG (reference sequence). The DNA of the CDR3 is TGTGCCTGGAGTGTTGCAGGGTCTGAAAAACTGTTTTTT. It specifies CAWSVAGSEKLFF.

This clone was counted only a few times. J is TRBJ2-2 and V is TRBV12-3 or TRBV12-4; possibly TRBD2 for D (5 bases). CDR3 length: 13 residues. Deletions cut 7 bases from V and 4 bases from J, with 10 bases between. CDR3 sequence reads: CASIRAGTGELFF. CDR3 nucleotides: TGTGCCAGCATTAGGGCGGGCACCGGGGAGCTGTTTTTT.

This chain links TRBV6-5 with TRBJ1-5; D is uncertain. Germline CDR1 and CDR2: MNHEY and SVGAGI. The length of the CDR3 is 12 residues. V was clipped by 7 bases and J by 0 bases, with 4 bases between them. The CDR3 loop is CASTYSNQPQHF. CDR3 nucleotide sequence: TGTGCCAGCACGTATAGCAATCAGCCCCAGCATTTT.